Sequencing of this TCR beta chain was carried out in a study of T-cell memory formation after mild COVID-19. There are many counts of this clonotype. TCRdb used MiXCR to reprocess the 5' RACE reads, holding one entry per CDR3 protein. The sample lists some 43,000 distinct CDR3 sequences; 6% to 7.5% were seen once. The CDR3 spans 16 residues. With V trimmed by 5 bases and J by 5 bases, 8 bases remained unmatched. Germline CDR1 reads LNHDA; CDR2 reads SQIVND (reference sequence). This rearrangement joins TRBV19 to TRBJ2-6; TRBD1 matches 8 bases. The sequenced material came from PBMCs or a T cell subset sorted from them (not recorded which). The sequence came from an adult who had mild COVID-19 (a few samples of this study predate the infection). Cell type and time point are not known. The CDR3 nucleotides read TGTGCCAGTAGTGACAGGGGACCCCTCTGGGCCAACGTCCTGACTTTC. This translates into CASSDRGPLWANVLTF.